The 22 T cell receptor beta chains below come from one sample, sequenced in a study of T cell repertoires in cytomegalovirus infection (dated by TCRdb to about 2019). The treatment or condition label corresponds to: in vitro stimulation with specific CMV peptide epitopes to enrich CMV-specific T cells. The listed sequencing device is Illumina HiSeq 1500. TCRdb's own reprocessing of the public reads used fastp at Q25 and MiXCR and kept productive beta chains. A single entry per CDR3 protein holds the most common genes and DNA from its merged rows. The sample includes 900,000 to 950,000 distinct CDR3 sequences, with less than 35% observed a single time. Around 15% of the sample lies in the top ten. Antigen specificity for these receptors is unknown. This sample comprised cultured CD8+ T cells from PBMCs, obtained from culture after CMV antigen stimulation. The source of these receptors is a human donor in good health (CMV status not recorded). Some clones in this sample may be carry-over from other donors' samples.

Only a few counts were recorded for this clonotype. The gene calls are TRBV7-9 and TRBJ2-2; D remains ambiguous. Trimming left V 8 bases short and J 3 bases short, with 1 base between. The CDR3 runs 10 residues. Germline V gives CDR1 SEHNR, CDR2 FQNEAQ (reference sequence). CDR3: CASHTGELFF. The CDR3, as DNA: TGTGCCAGCCACACCGGGGAGCTGTTTTTT.

Ten or more counts support this clonotype. The rearrangement joins TRBV7-6 to TRBJ2-1, with D hard to call. The germline V gene encodes CDR1 SGHVS and CDR2 FNYEAQ. The CDR3 consists of 12 residues. V was cut by 1 base and J by 13 bases, with 11 bases left in between. The CDR3 coding sequence is TGTGCCAGCAGCTTAGGTGACCTATCCCAGTTCTTC. Its protein product is CASSLGDLSQFF.

The table lists this clonotype with a few counts. This sequence joins TRBV24-1 and TRBJ1-5; 8 nucleotides line up with TRBD1. Trimming took 3 bases from V and 6 from J; bases not matched to a gene: 6. This CDR3 contains 15 residues. Looked up from germline, CDR1 is KGHDR and CDR2 is SFDVKD. CDR3 nucleotide sequence: TGTGCCACCAGTGATCCAGACAGGGGAGGTCAGCCCCAGCATTTT. Translated, it gives CATSDPDRGGQPQHF.

The chain couples TRBV6-5 to TRBJ2-2; maybe TRBD2 (6 bases). The CDR3 has 14 amino acids. Per germline, CDR1 MNHEY and CDR2 SVGAGI. The germline V and J ends were trimmed by 7 bases and 4 bases, with 13 bases remaining between them. The CDR3 DNA reads as TGTGCCAGCACGACGGGGGTTGGCACCGGGGAGCTGTTTTTT. This sequence encodes CASTTGVGTGELFF.

This clonotype was found a few times. The chain links TRBV15 to TRBJ2-7, with 7 bases aligning to TRBD2. Unmatched junction bases numbered 10, after V lost 0 bases and J lost 5 bases. The CDR3 loop spans 16 amino acids. CDR1 and CDR2 (germline): LNHNV, YYDKDF (reference sequence). Here the CDR3 DNA reads TGTGCCACCAGCAGAGATGGGAGGGACTTTGGAGACGAGCAGTACTTC. Translated: CATSRDGRDFGDEQYF.

This clonotype was seen a few times. The V gene is TRBV27, the J gene TRBJ1-2, with D maybe TRBD1 (5 bases). Trimming pared 5 bases from V and 6 bases from J, leaving 13 bases between. The CDR3 runs 13 residues. The germline V gene has CDR1 MNHEY and CDR2 SMNVEV (reference sequence). Here the CDR3 DNA reads TGTGCCAGCAGTGACGGGACCTTTCATGGCTACACCTTC. It codes for CASSDGTFHGYTF.

This clonotype came up a few times. CDR3 in DNA: TGTGCCAGCAGTCCGATAAATCTAGCGGAATTGAGCTCCTACAATGAGCAGTTCTTC. It translates to CASSPINLAELSSYNEQFF. J is TRBJ2-1 and V is TRBV6-6, with 7 bases fitting TRBD2. Germline lookup yields CDR1 MNHNY and CDR2 SVGAGI (reference sequence). The junction had 16 bases not matched to a gene; V was cut back by 5 bases and J by 0 bases. There are 19 residues in the CDR3.

This clonotype was seen a few times. The CDR3 region has the DNA TGTGCCATCAGTGATTCCGACTCCGATCGAGGGACCCAGTACTTC. Translation: CAISDSDSDRGTQYF. This chain uses TRBV10-3 with TRBJ2-5; D remains ambiguous. Deletions cut 3 bases from V and 7 bases from J, with 18 bases between. The length of the CDR3 is 15 residues. CDR1 ENHRY and CDR2 SYGVKD come from the germline V gene.

About this clonotype: An end of the junction differs from the germline gene, which may be a read error. V usage is TRBV14 and J usage is TRBJ2-3, with TRBD2 matching over 7 bases. The CDR3 covers 17 residues. CDR1 and CDR2 (germline): SGHDN, FVKESK. The CDR3 DNA reads as TGTGCCAGCAGCCAAGATCCGGGGGGTATTATCACAGATATGCAGTATTTT. Residues: CASSQDPGGIITDMQYF.

The rearrangement joins TRBV29-1 to TRBJ2-1; 11 nucleotides line up with TRBD2. Germline CDR1 and CDR2: SQVTM and ANQGSEA. The CDR3 runs to 13 residues. V shed 8 bases, J shed 6 bases, and the junction held 6 bases outside the gene matches. The CDR3 region is CSFSGGAGNEQFF. CDR3 in DNA: TGCAGCTTTAGCGGGGGGGCCGGCAATGAGCAGTTCTTC.

J is TRBJ2-5 and V is TRBV25-1; the D gene is possibly TRBD1 (6 bases). V was shortened by 10 bases and J by 0 bases, with 9 bases between the two germline ends. This CDR3 is 12 amino acids long. Germline CDR1 is MGHDK and CDR2 is SYGVNS. For the CDR3, the DNA is TGTGCCACCGGACAGTACCAAGAGACCCAGTACTTC. It specifies CATGQYQETQYF.

Notes on this clonotype: One end of the junction fails to match germline, which may point to a read error. This rearrangement joins TRBV7-9 to TRBJ1-1, with 8 bases aligning to TRBD1. From germline, CDR1 is SEHNR and CDR2 FQNEAQ (reference sequence). The CDR3 is made up of 15 amino acids. The CDR3 DNA follows: TGTACCAGCCAGGACAGGGACCAGAGGAACACTGAAGCTTTCTTT. Encoded protein: CTSQDRDQRNTEAFF.

V usage is TRBV11-3 and J usage is TRBJ2-1; 8 nucleotides align to TRBD1. The germline gives CDR1 SGHNT, CDR2 YENEEA. V shed 6 bases, J shed 8 bases, and the junction held 9 bases outside the gene matches. This CDR3 region has 14 residues. The CDR3 sequence is CASSSTGARDEQFF. The CDR3 nucleotides are TGTGCCAGCAGTTCGACAGGGGCTAGGGATGAGCAGTTCTTC. Looking up the rest from reference TRBV11-3 and TRBJ2-1 gives the full variable domain: EAGVVQSPRYKIIEKKQPVAFWCNPISGHNTLYWYLQNLGQGPELLIRYENEEAVDDSQLPKDRFSAERLKGVDSTLKIQPAELGDSAVYLCASSSTGARDEQFFGPGTRLTVL.

J is TRBJ1-1 and V is TRBV2; weak D call: TRBD1 (5 bases). Germline values: CDR1 SNHLY, CDR2 FYNNEI. V lost 0 bases to trimming and J lost 1 base, with 12 bases between them. The CDR3 sequence is 16 residues long. This CDR3 is CASSEAGTAPNTEAFF. As DNA, the CDR3 is TGTGCCAGCAGTGAAGCTGGGACGGCACCGAACACTGAAGCTTTCTTT.

J is TRBJ1-2 and V is TRBV12-3 or TRBV12-4; TRBD1 matches at 9 bases. V lost 6 bases and J lost 4; bases outside the gene matches: 12. The CDR3 runs to 16 residues. For the CDR3, the DNA is TGTGCCAGCAGCCGTTACAGGGGGCGCGTCAGCTATGGCTACACCTTC. Translating it yields CASSRYRGRVSYGYTF.

This clonotype appeared a few times. This chain connects TRBV7-9 to TRBJ2-7; 7 nucleotides align to TRBD2. This CDR3 region has 15 residues. Losses at the gene ends were 4 bases for V and 3 bases for J; bases not matched to a gene: 9. Looked up from germline, CDR1 is SEHNR and CDR2 is FQNEAQ (reference sequence). The CDR3 spells CASSSSGGRLYEQYF. DNA for the CDR3: TGTGCCAGCAGCTCTTCGGGGGGACGCCTCTACGAGCAGTACTTC.

The chain joins TRBV28 to TRBJ1-1; no clear D. Trimming took off 6 bases at V and 4 bases at J, with 12 bases between the two ends. Germline V gene data show CDR1 as MDHEN and CDR2 as SYDVKM. This CDR3 comprises 13 residues. The DNA of the CDR3 is TGTGCCAGCAGGTTTATCGGGAGCACTGAAGCTTTCTTT. It encodes CASRFIGSTEAFF.

For this clonotype: Because it lacks the conserved phenylalanine or tryptophan at the end, this CDR3 is likely a read error. The J gene is TRBJ1-1, the V gene TRBV7-6; perhaps TRBD1 as D (6 bases). Germline V lookup: CDR1 SGHVS, CDR2 FNYEAQ. The CDR3 has 18 residues. Between the trimmed V and J ends, which lost 2 bases and 1 base, there was a span of 20 bases. The CDR3 DNA is TGTGCCAGCAGCTTACTGATTGGGACAAACTTACAGAACACTGAAGCTTTCTCT. Its translation: CASSLLIGTNLQNTEAFS.

This clonotype was seen a few times. This chain uses TRBV19 with TRBJ1-1, with D perhaps matching TRBD1 (5 bases). The CDR3 runs 18 residues. In germline, CDR1 is LNHDA, CDR2 SQIVND (reference sequence). V was trimmed by 0 bases and J by 1 base, leaving 18 bases between them. The CDR3 bases are TGTGCCAGTAGTATAGATCTTGGGGCACGTAAATGGAACACTGAAGCTTTCTTT. It encodes CASSIDLGARKWNTEAFF. Together with reference TRBV19 and TRBJ1-1, the CDR3 gives the full variable domain: DGGITQSPKYLFRKEGQNVTLSCEQNLNHDAMYWYRQDPGQGLRLIYYSQIVNDFQKGDIAEGYSVSREKKESFPLTVTSAQKNPTAFYLCASSIDLGARKWNTEAFFGQGTRLTVV.

The rearrangement links TRBV28 to TRBJ1-1, with 7 bases aligning to TRBD1. The CDR3 loop spans 14 amino acids. The germline gives CDR1 MDHEN, CDR2 SYDVKM. V lost 2 bases and J lost 5; bases outside the gene matches: 5. The DNA for the CDR3 is TGTGCCAGCAGTTTACGGACAGGAAAAACTGAAGCTTTCTTT. Its protein is CASSLRTGKTEAFF.

This clonotype was seen only a few times. The chain is built from TRBV29-1 and TRBJ2-3; no clear D. The V end was cut by 2 bases, the J end by 2 bases, with 5 bases between. The CDR3 has 12 amino acids. Germline V gives CDR1 SQVTM, CDR2 ANQGSEA. The CDR3 sequence is CSVEPYTDTQYF. The CDR3 DNA reads as TGCAGCGTTGAACCTTACACAGATACGCAGTATTTT.

The V and J genes are TRBV7-6 and TRBJ2-1; TRBD2 matches at 8 bases. V shed 1 base and J 7 bases; nucleotides not matched to a gene: 12. CDR1 is SGHVS and CDR2 is FNYEAQ in the germline V gene. The CDR3 covers 17 residues. The CDR3 spells CASSLGYGKAGVNEQFF. In nucleotides, the CDR3 is TGTGCCAGCAGCTTAGGATACGGGAAAGCGGGGGTAAATGAGCAGTTCTTC.